This TCR beta chain originates from a study of early T cells in non-severe SARS-CoV-2 infection. Whole-study context: The chains were unpaired, and the sequenced material was bulk RNA from unsorted whole blood. Broader study findings: Private and CD4 specificities were missed by VDJdb matching, which favored anti-spike CD8 responses.

Attachment of unique molecular identifiers was made to individual cDNA molecules. Using its own MiXCR run on the 5' RACE reads, TCRdb lists one record per CDR3 protein. The table lists 35,000 to 45,000 distinct CDR3 sequences, around 3.9% of them singletons, with 9% to 10% in the top ten. This clonotype was found many times. The antigen remains unidentified. V was cut by 7 bases and J by 0 bases, with 13 bases left in between. The CDR3 sequence is 15 residues long. Germline V CDR1 and CDR2: SNHLY, FYNNEI. Sequencing was done on a sample of whole blood. The TCR comes from an adult who was a healthcare worker with PCR-confirmed SARS-CoV-2 infection or an uninfected control (not recorded which). The J gene is TRBJ1-5, the V gene TRBV2, with D tentatively TRBD1 (6 bases). CDR3: CASTTGYNSNQPQHF. The CDR3 nucleotides read TGTGCCAGCACCACAGGGTACAATAGCAATCAGCCCCAGCATTTT.